What follows are 3 T cell receptor beta chains derived from one specimen sequenced in a study of T cells in Graves' hyperthyroidism and ophthalmopathy. There were TCR beta CDR3 regions amplified from RNA transcripts. HTBI primers were used for first-round RT-PCR of the TCR CDR3. MiXCR, run by TCRdb on the multiplex PCR reads, gives a single entry per CDR3 protein. The table shows a few hundred thousand distinct CDR3 sequences, with around 25% occurring only once. Sequenced sample: blood. The receptors derive from a man aged 45-65 years with Graves' hyperthyroidism.

This clonotype showed up just a few times. The chain employs TRBV30 and TRBJ2-1; D unresolved. The length of the CDR3 is 13 residues. CDR1 and CDR2 (germline): GTSNPN, SVGIG (reference sequence). V was clipped by 2 bases and J by 3 bases, with 8 bases between them. DNA of the CDR3: TGTGCCTGGAGTAAGGGTCTCTACAATGAGCAGTTCTTC. Protein product: CAWSKGLYNEQFF.

This clonotype was picked up a small number of times. The rearrangement joins TRBV6-5 to TRBJ1-1; D is undetermined. With 4 bases removed from V and 0 bases from J, the gap between germline ends came to 9 bases. The CDR3 has 14 amino acids. CDR1 is MNHEY and CDR2 is SVGAGI in the germline V gene. The CDR3 DNA reads TGTGCCAGCAGTTCCCCCCCTGTGAACACTGAAGCTTTCTTT. Protein product: CASSSPPVNTEAFF.

This clonotype was detected a few times. The chain joins TRBV12-3 or TRBV12-4 to TRBJ2-3; no clear D. CDR3 length equals 16 residues. The V end was cut by 3 bases, the J end by 1 base, with 14 bases between. CDR3 in amino acids: CASSFGATARTDTQYF. DNA for the CDR3: TGTGCCAGCAGTTTCGGTGCGACGGCGCGCACAGATACGCAGTATTTT.